The text below deals with one T cell receptor (beta chain). V lost 2 bases to trimming and J lost 5 bases, with 13 bases between them. This CDR3 comprises 15 residues. Germline V CDR1 and CDR2: SGHTA, FQGTGA. PCR used 60 Vbeta primers and 13 Jbeta primers. The table came from immunoSEQ multiplex PCR; TCRdb's copy has only in-frame clones and leaves some out. The sample lists about 160,000 clones; around 84% were seen once. This specimen belongs to a study of cytomegalovirus exposure and HLA in healthy donors. Sample: PBMCs. The sequence derives from a man between 18 and 29 years old in good health and CMV-seronegative. V is TRBV7-3 and J is TRBJ2-1; weak D call: TRBD2 (7 bases). CDR3 amino acids: CASSLGGGANNEQFF. In DNA, the CDR3 is TGTGCCAGCAGCTTAGGTGGGGGGGCCAACAATGAGCAGTTCTTC.